This TCR beta chain is from a study of cytomegalovirus exposure and HLA in healthy donors. Study-level results: Indistinguishability led to the exclusion of some V segments, TRBV6-2 and TRBV6-3 included.

V lost 6 bases to trimming and J lost 7 bases; unmatched junction nucleotides: 8. This CDR3 is 14 amino acids long. Germline CDR1 and CDR2: MNHNY and SVGAGI (reference sequence). This clone was observed a few times. The antigen is not known. PCR involved 60 Vbeta and 13 Jbeta primers. The table came from immunoSEQ multiplex PCR; TCRdb's copy has only in-frame clones and leaves some out. The sample carries about 140,000 clones, 75% to 85% recorded once. Sequencing was carried out using PBMCs. The sequence derives from a man aged 45 to 65 in good health and CMV-seronegative. The V and J genes are TRBV6-6 and TRBJ2-7; 11 nucleotides agree with TRBD2. The CDR3 region has the DNA TGTGCCAGCAGGATACTAGCGGGAGTGAGGGAGCAGTACTTC. This sequence encodes CASRILAGVREQYF.